This T cell receptor (beta chain) was documented in a study of response to subunit inactivated influenza vaccine. Overall study findings and caveats: Authors suggested seasonal influenza vaccinations each recruit few new T cells.

One entry per CDR3 protein, called by TCRdb with MiXCR from the RT-PCR reads. The sample consists of more than 250,000 distinct CDR3 sequences, less than 25% of them appearing once. CDR1 is DFQATT, CDR2 SNEGSKA, per germline (reference sequence). The V gene lost 5 bases and the J gene lost 6 bases, with 25 bases spanning the gap. The CDR3 covers 16 residues. This clonotype was counted a few times. Its matching antigen is unknown. Sequenced material: PBMCs from blood, taken approximately 20 months after vaccination. The source is a man aged 50 to 75 who received an inactivated influenza vaccine. The gene calls are TRBV20-1 and TRBJ1-1; unclear D gene. CDR3 sequence: CSALGWGGRIGAEAFF. The CDR3 bases are TGCAGTGCTCTCGGTTGGGGAGGGAGAATTGGAGCTGAAGCTTTCTTT.